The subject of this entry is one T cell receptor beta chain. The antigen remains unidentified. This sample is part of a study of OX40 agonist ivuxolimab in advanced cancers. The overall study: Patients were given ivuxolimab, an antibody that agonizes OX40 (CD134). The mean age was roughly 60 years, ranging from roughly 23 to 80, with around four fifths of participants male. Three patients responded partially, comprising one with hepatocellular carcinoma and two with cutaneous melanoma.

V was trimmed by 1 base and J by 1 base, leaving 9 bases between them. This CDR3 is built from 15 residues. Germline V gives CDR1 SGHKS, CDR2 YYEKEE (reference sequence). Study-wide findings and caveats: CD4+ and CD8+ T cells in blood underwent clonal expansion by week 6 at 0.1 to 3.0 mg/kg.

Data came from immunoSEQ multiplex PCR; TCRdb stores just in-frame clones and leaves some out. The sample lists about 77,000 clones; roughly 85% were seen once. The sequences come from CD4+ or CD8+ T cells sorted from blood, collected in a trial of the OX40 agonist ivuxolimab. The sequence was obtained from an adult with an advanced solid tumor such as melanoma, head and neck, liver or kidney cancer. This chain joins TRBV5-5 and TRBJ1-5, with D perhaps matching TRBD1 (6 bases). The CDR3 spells CASSLFTGSNQPQHF. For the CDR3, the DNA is TGTGCCAGCAGCTTGTTTACAGGGAGCAATCAGCCCCAGCATTTT.